This T cell receptor beta chain stems from a study of blood T cell repertoires in COVID-19. Germline V gives CDR1 LNHDA, CDR2 SQIVND (reference sequence). The CDR3 length is 16 residues. Unmatched junction bases numbered 10, after V lost 5 bases and J lost 5 bases. TCRdb's table, derived via immunoSEQ multiplex PCR, lists solely in-frame clones and lacks some. This table has about 74,000 clones, about 88% appearing once. Sequencing was carried out using peripheral blood. The TCR comes from a man between 65 and 85 years old with active or convalescent COVID-19. The chain links TRBV19 to TRBJ2-2, with 8 bases that match TRBD1. CDR3 sequence reads: CASSASTGARTGELFF. CDR3 bases: TGTGCCAGTAGTGCTTCGACAGGGGCACGTACCGGGGAGCTGTTTTTT.